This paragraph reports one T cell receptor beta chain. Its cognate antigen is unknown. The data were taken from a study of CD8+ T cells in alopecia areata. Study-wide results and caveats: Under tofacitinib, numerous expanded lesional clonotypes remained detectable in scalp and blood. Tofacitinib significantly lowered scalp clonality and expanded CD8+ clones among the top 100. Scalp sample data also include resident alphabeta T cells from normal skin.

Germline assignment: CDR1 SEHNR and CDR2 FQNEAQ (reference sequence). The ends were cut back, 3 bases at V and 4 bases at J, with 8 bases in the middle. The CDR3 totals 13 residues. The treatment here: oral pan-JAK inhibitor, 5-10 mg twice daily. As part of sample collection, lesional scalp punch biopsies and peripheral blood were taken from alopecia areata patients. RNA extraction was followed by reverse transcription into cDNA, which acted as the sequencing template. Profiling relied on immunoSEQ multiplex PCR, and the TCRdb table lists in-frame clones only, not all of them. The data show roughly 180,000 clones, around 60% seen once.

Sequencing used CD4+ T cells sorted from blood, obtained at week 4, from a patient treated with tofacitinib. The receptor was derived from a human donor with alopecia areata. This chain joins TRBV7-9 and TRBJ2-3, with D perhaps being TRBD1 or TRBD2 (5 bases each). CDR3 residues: CASSLGESDTQYF. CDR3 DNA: TGTGCCAGCAGCTTGGGGGAGTCAGATACGCAGTATTTT.